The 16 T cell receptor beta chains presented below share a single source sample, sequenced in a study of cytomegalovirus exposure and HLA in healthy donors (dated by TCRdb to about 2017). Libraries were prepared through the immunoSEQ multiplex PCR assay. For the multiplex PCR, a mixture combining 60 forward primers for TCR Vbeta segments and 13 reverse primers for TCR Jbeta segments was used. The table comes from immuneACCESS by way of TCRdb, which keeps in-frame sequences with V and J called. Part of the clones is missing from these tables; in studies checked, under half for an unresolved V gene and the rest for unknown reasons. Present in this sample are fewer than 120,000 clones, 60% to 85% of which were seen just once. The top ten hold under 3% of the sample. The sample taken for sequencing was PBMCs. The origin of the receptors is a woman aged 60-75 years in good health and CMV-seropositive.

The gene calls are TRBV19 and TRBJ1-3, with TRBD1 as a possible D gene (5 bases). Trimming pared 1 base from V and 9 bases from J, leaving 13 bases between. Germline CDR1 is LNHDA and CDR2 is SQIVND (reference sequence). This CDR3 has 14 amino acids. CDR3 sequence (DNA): TGTGCCAGTAGTATAGGTTCAGGGAAGGGCACCATATATTTT. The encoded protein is CASSIGSGKGTIYF.

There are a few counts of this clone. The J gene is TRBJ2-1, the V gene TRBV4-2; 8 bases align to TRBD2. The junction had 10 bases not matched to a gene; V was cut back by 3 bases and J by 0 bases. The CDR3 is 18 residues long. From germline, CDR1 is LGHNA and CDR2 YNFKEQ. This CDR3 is CASSQKDLAGTSYNEQFF. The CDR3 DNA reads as TGTGCCAGCAGCCAGAAGGACCTAGCGGGTACCTCCTACAATGAGCAGTTCTTC.

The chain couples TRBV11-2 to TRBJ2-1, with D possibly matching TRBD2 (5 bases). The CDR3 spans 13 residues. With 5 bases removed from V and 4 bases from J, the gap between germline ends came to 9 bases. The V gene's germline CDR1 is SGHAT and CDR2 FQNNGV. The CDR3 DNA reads TGTGCCAGCAGCCCCGGCGGGTACAATGAGCAGTTCTTC. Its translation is CASSPGGYNEQFF.

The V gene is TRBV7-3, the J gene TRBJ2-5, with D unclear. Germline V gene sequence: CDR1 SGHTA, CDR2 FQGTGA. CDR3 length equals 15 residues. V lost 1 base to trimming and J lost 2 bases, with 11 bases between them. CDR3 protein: CASSLIPGPQETQYF. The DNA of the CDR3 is TGTGCCAGCAGCTTAATACCCGGTCCTCAAGAGACCCAGTACTTC.

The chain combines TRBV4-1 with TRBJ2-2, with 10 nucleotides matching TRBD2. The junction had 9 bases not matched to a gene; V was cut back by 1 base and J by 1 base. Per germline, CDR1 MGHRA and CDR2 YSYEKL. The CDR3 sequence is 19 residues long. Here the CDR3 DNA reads TGCGCCAGCAGCCAAGGCCACGGACTAGCGGCCTTGAACACCGGGGAGCTGTTTTTT. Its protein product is CASSQGHGLAALNTGELFF.

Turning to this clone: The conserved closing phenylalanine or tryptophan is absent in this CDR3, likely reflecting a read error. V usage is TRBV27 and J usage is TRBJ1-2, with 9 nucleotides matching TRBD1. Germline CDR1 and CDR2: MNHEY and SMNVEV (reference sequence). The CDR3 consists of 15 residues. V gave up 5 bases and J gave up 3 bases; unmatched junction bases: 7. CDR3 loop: CASSPRTGVYYGYTL. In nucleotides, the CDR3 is TGTGCCAGCAGTCCCCGGACAGGGGTTTACTATGGCTACACCCTC.

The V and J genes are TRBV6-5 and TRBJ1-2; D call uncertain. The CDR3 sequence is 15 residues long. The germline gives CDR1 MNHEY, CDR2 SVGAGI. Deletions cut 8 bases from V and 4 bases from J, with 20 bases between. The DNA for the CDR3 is TGTGCCAGCGCCTACAATGCGGGCTATTTCTATGGCTACACCTTC. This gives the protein CASAYNAGYFYGYTF.

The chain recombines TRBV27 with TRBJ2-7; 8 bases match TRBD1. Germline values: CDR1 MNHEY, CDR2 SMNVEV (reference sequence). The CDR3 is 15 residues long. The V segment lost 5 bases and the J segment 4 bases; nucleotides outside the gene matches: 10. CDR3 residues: CASSLGGQVGYEQYF. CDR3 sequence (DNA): TGTGCCAGCAGTCTCGGGGGACAGGTAGGGTACGAGCAGTACTTC.

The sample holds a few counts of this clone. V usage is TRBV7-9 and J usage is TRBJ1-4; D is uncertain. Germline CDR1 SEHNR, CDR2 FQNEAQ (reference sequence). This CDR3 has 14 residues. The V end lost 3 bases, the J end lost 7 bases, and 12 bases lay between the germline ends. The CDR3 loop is CASSFGLAGEKLFF. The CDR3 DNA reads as TGTGCCAGCAGCTTTGGGCTCGCGGGTGAAAAACTGTTTTTT.

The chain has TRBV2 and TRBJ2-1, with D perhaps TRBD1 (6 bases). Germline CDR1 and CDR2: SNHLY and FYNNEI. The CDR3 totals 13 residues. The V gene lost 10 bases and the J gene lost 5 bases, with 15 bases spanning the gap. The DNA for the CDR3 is TGTGCCACAACAAGGACAGAAAACAATGAGCAGTTCTTC. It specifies CATTRTENNEQFF. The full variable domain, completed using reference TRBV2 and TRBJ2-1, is EPEVTQTPSHQVTQMGQEVILRCVPISNHLYFYWYRQILGQKVEFLVSFYNNEISEKSEIFDDQFSVERPDGSNFTLKIRSTKLEDSAMYFCATTRTENNEQFFGPGTRLTVL.

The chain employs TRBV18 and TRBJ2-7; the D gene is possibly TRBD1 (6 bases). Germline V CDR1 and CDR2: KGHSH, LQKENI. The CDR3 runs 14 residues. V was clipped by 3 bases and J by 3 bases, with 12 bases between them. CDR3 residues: CASSPRDTRYEQYF. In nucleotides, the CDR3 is TGTGCCAGCTCACCGAGGGACACCCGCTACGAGCAGTACTTC.

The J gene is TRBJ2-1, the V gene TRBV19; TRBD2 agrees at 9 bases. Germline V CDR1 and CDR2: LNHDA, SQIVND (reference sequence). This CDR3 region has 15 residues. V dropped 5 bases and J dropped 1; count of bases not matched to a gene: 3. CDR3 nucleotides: TGTGCCAGTAGTTTTACTAGCGGGTCCTACAATGAGCAGTTCTTC. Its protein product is CASSFTSGSYNEQFF.

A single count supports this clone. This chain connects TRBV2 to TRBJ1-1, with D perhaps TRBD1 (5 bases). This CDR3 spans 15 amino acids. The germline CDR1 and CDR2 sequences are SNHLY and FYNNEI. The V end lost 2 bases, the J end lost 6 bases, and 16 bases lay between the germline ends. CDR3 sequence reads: CASSEQGGRLSEAFF. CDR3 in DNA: TGTGCCAGCAGTGAACAGGGAGGTCGTCTTTCTGAAGCTTTCTTT. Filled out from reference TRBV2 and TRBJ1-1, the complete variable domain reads EPEVTQTPSHQVTQMGQEVILRCVPISNHLYFYWYRQILGQKVEFLVSFYNNEISEKSEIFDDQFSVERPDGSNFTLKIRSTKLEDSAMYFCASSEQGGRLSEAFFGQGTRLTVV.

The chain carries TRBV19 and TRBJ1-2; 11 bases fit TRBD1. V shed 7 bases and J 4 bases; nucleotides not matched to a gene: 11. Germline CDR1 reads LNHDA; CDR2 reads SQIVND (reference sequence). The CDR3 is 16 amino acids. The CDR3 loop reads CASNPVRTGGFYGYTF. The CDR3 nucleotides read TGTGCCAGTAACCCAGTGCGGACAGGGGGCTTCTATGGCTACACCTTC.

CDR3: CASSETGKVAFF. CDR3 bases: TGTGCCAGCAGCGAGACAGGGAAGGTAGCTTTCTTT. V and J are TRBV7-2 and TRBJ1-1; TRBD1 matches at 7 bases. The CDR3 loop spans 12 amino acids. V shed 5 bases and J 10 bases; nucleotides not matched to a gene: 7. The germline V gene has CDR1 SGHTA and CDR2 FQGNSA.

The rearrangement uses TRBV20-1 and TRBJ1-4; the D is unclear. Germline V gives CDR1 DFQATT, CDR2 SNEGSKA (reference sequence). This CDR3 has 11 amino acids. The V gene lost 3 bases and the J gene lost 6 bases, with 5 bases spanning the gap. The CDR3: CSASIDEKLFF. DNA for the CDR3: TGCAGTGCTAGTATAGATGAAAAACTGTTTTTT.